The rows below give T cell receptor beta chains drawn from one sample of a study of response to subunit inactivated influenza vaccine. TCRdb reprocessed the RT-PCR reads via MiXCR and lists one record per CDR3 protein. Of hundreds of thousands of distinct CDR3 sequences in the sample, about 7.6% were seen once. The specimen comprised PBMCs from blood, sampled 23 months after vaccination. Every receptor here comes from a man between 50 and 75 years old who received an inactivated influenza vaccine. CDR3s include the opening cysteine and the closing phenylalanine or tryptophan. The D gene is left open where the match is weak. Size values are once, few and many counts, or a class for expanded clones, and some rows have none.

D	V	J	size	DNA	CDR3
NA	TRBV2	TRBJ2-7	many	TGTGCCAGCAGGCTGGACGAGCAGTACTTC	CASRLDEQYF
NA	TRBV7-9	TRBJ2-7	many	TGTGCCAGCAGCCGGGACCGAGGCTCCTACGAGCAGTACTTC	CASSRDRGSYEQYF
NA	TRBV20-1	TRBJ1-1	many	TGCAGTGCTCCACTAGAGGGGGGATCCAACACTGAAGCTTTCTTT	CSAPLEGGSNTEAFF
NA	TRBV6-1	TRBJ2-2	many	TGTGCCAGCAGGGCCCCGAACACCGGGGAGCTGTTTTTT	CASRAPNTGELFF
TRBD2	TRBV11-2	TRBJ2-2	many	TGTGCCAGCAGCCCCCTAGCGGGGGCAAACACCGGGGAGCTGTTTTTT	CASSPLAGANTGELFF
NA	TRBV5-5	TRBJ2-3	NA	TGTGCCAGCAGCTTGTTACAGTTCACAGATACGCAGTATTTT	CASSLLQFTDTQYF
NA	TRBV6-1	TRBJ1-3	NA	TGTGCCAGCAGCCCCCACAGGGACTCTGGAAACACCATATATTTT	CASSPHRDSGNTIYF
NA	TRBV18	TRBJ1-5	few	TGTGCCAGCTCAAACGACAGGAATGGCAATCAGCCCCAGCATTTT	CASSNDRNGNQPQHF
NA	TRBV6-2/TRBV6-3	TRBJ2-1	many	TGTGCCAGCAGCCAGGGGTTGAATGAGCAGTTCTTC	CASSQGLNEQFF
TRBD2	TRBV30	TRBJ2-1	few	TGTGCCTGGACCCGGACTAGCGGGGGGGTCGGTGAGCAGTTCTTC	CAWTRTSGGVGEQFF
NA	TRBV4-3	TRBJ2-3	NA	TGCGCCAGCAGCCAAGGGGTATTCCTAGTGCGAAATACGCAGTATTTT	CASSQGVFLVRNTQYF
NA	TRBV7-8	TRBJ2-5	NA	TGTGCCAGCAGCCTCACCGGTGGGACCCAGTACTTC	CASSLTGGTQYF
TRBD2	TRBV5-1	TRBJ2-3	few	TGCGCCAGCAGTACCGGGACTAGCATCGGGGATACGCAGTATTTT	CASSTGTSIGDTQYF
TRBD1	TRBV4-1	TRBJ1-3	many	TGCGCCAGCAGCCAAGCAGGGGGAGATGGAAACACCATATATTTT	CASSQAGGDGNTIYF
NA	TRBV19	TRBJ1-1	few	TGTGCCTGCTCCCGGGTGGTCAACACTGAAGCTTTCTTT	CACSRVVNTEAFF
TRBD2	TRBV11-1	TRBJ2-1	many	TGTGCCAGCAGCTCCACCCCCGGGACTAGCGGGAGCCCCTCCAGGCAGTTCTTC	CASSSTPGTSGSPSRQFF
TRBD2	TRBV7-9	TRBJ2-3	NA	TGTGCCAGCAGCCCTGATCTCGCGGGGGGCCCGGATACGCAGTATTTT	CASSPDLAGGPDTQYF
NA	TRBV5-1	TRBJ2-7	many	TGCGCCAGCAGCTCTACAAACTCCTACGAGCAGTACTTC	CASSSTNSYEQYF
NA	TRBV11-2	TRBJ2-2	few	TGTGCCAGCAGCTCATGGCCCGGGGAGCTGTTTTTT	CASSSWPGELFF
TRBD2	TRBV18	TRBJ2-1	NA	TGTGCCAGCTCACCACCTAAGCGGGGGGGCCTGAATGAGCAGTTCTTC	CASSPPKRGGLNEQFF
TRBD2	TRBV14	TRBJ2-1	few	TGTGCCAGCAGCCAAGATAGTTCCTCAGGCGGGAGTTCACTCTACAATGAGCAGTTCTTC	CASSQDSSSGGSSLYNEQFF
TRBD1	TRBV28	TRBJ1-4	NA	TGTGCCAGCAGTTCGGACAGGGCCAATGAAAAACTGTTTTTT	CASSSDRANEKLFF
TRBD1	TRBV20-1	TRBJ1-6	NA	TGCAGTGCTACGTCTGGACAGGGAACGAAAAATTCACCCCTCCACTTT	CSATSGQGTKNSPLHF
TRBD2	TRBV20-1	TRBJ2-1	few	TGCAGTGCATTCGGTGCGGGGGATGGTGATTACAATGAGCAGTTCTTC	CSAFGAGDGDYNEQFF
NA	TRBV4-1	TRBJ2-1	many	TGCGCCAGCAGCCAAGATTCAGGACGAGCAGATGAGCAGTTCTTC	CASSQDSGRADEQFF
TRBD2	TRBV5-1	TRBJ2-1	many	TGCGCCAGCAGCCGTACATCTAGCGGTCGAGGCAATGAGCAGTTCTTC	CASSRTSSGRGNEQFF
NA	TRBV12-3/TRBV12-4	TRBJ1-6	NA	TGTGCCCCTCCTCCCGACGGGAATCAGATCAATTCACCCCTCCACTTT	CAPPPDGNQINSPLHF
TRBD2	TRBV12-3/TRBV12-4	TRBJ2-7	many	TGTGCCAGCAGGCTAGCGGGAGGGCCTAGCGAGCAGTACTTC	CASRLAGGPSEQYF
NA	TRBV7-9	TRBJ2-7	NA	TGTGCCAGCAGCAAGTCAGGGGCGACCTACGAGCAGTACTTC	CASSKSGATYEQYF
TRBD1	TRBV12-3/TRBV12-4	TRBJ1-1	few	TGTGCCAGCAGGACAGGGACTGAAGCTTTCTTT	CASRTGTEAFF
TRBD1	TRBV5-1	TRBJ2-5	few	TGCGCCAGCAGCCCGACGACAGGGGGGATAGGGGAGACCCAGTACTTC	CASSPTTGGIGETQYF
NA	TRBV29-1	TRBJ2-1	NA	TGCAGCGTTGAATTGCGGGGGCGACAGGAAAATGAGCAGTTCTTC	CSVELRGRQENEQFF
TRBD1	TRBV20-1	TRBJ2-1	NA	TGCAGTGCCCGCTTTATCAGGGGGCCATCCTACAATGAGCAGTTCTTC	CSARFIRGPSYNEQFF
NA	TRBV20-1	TRBJ2-2	few	TGCAGTGCTCAAGGACAGTATAGAACCGGGGAGCTGTTTTTT	CSAQGQYRTGELFF
NA	TRBV21-1	TRBJ2-7	few	TGTGCCAGCAGCAGACCCGGGACAGGGCCCTACGAGCAGTACTTC	CASSRPGTGPYEQYF
TRBD1	TRBV4-3	TRBJ1-3	few	TGCGCCAGCAGCCAGGCTACAGGGGGGGAAGGAAACACCATATATTTT	CASSQATGGEGNTIYF
NA	TRBV29-1	TRBJ1-1	few	TGCAGCGTTGAAGCCGTGGCATCTGAAGCTTTCTTT	CSVEAVASEAFF
NA	TRBV11-2	TRBJ2-5	many	TGTGCCAGCAGCTTTTTCAGGGGTGAGACCCAGTACTTC	CASSFFRGETQYF
TRBD2	TRBV5-1	TRBJ2-4	many	TGCGCCAGCAGCTTGTTTCCCGCTATTAGCGGGAGGGCCGGGAACATTCAGTACTTC	CASSLFPAISGRAGNIQYF
NA	TRBV19	TRBJ2-7	NA	TGTGCCAGTATGGACTCTAACTCCTACGAGCAGTACTTC	CASMDSNSYEQYF
TRBD1	TRBV7-6	TRBJ1-5	NA	TGTGCCAGCAGCTTAGAGCCGGGACAGTCCAATCAGCCCCAGCATTTT	CASSLEPGQSNQPQHF
TRBD1	TRBV10-3	TRBJ2-7	many	TGTGCCATCAGTGATTCGCGACAGGGTCGGGAGCAGTACTTC	CAISDSRQGREQYF
TRBD2	TRBV5-1	TRBJ2-5	many	TGCGCCAGCAGCTTGGTTAGACTAGCCGGGGAAGAGACCCAGTACTTC	CASSLVRLAGEETQYF
TRBD1	TRBV12-3/TRBV12-4	TRBJ1-1	many	TGTGCCAGCAGTCCCCTACAGGGGTTAAACACTGAAGCTTTCTTT	CASSPLQGLNTEAFF
TRBD2	TRBV5-1	TRBJ2-1	many	TGCGCCAGCAGCTTGGGACTAGCGGGAGGGAGTGAGCAGTTCTTC	CASSLGLAGGSEQFF
NA	TRBV5-6	TRBJ2-1	NA	TGTGCCAGCGGCCCTGGGCATACCTACAATGAGCAGTTCTTC	CASGPGHTYNEQFF
NA	TRBV25-1	TRBJ2-7	NA	TGTGCCAGCAGTGAATCCCACGAGCAGTACTTC	CASSESHEQYF
NA	TRBV7-2	TRBJ1-3	few	TGTGCCAGCAGCTTAGGACCAACACGATCGGGAAACACCATATATTTT	CASSLGPTRSGNTIYF
NA	TRBV5-1	TRBJ2-2	NA	TGCGCCAGCAGCCTACAAGTTTTGTCCGGGGAGCTGTTTTTT	CASSLQVLSGELFF
NA	TRBV5-1	TRBJ1-2	few	TGCGCCAGCAGCTCCGGGACAAGCTCTAACTATGGCTACACCTTC	CASSSGTSSNYGYTF
NA	TRBV20-1	TRBJ2-5	few	TGCAGTGCTGTCGACGGGAAAGAGACCCAGTACTTC	CSAVDGKETQYF
NA	TRBV28	TRBJ1-1	NA	TGTGCCAGCAGCTTACAAGGCGGAATGAACACTGAAGCTTTCTTT	CASSLQGGMNTEAFF
NA	TRBV6-1	TRBJ1-5	NA	TGTGCCAGCAGTACCAGGGCCTATAGCAATCAGCCCCAGCATTTT	CASSTRAYSNQPQHF
TRBD2	TRBV20-1	TRBJ2-7	many	TGCAGTGCCCTCGCTGGACTAGCGGGTCTCTACGAGCAGTACTTC	CSALAGLAGLYEQYF
NA	TRBV4-1	TRBJ2-1	few	TGCGCCAGCAGCCAAGTCACGACAGACTACAATGAGCAGTTCTTC	CASSQVTTDYNEQFF
NA	TRBV20-1	TRBJ1-5	NA	TGCAGTGCCAGGACAGCAACGAGCAATCAGCCCCAGCATTTT	CSARTATSNQPQHF